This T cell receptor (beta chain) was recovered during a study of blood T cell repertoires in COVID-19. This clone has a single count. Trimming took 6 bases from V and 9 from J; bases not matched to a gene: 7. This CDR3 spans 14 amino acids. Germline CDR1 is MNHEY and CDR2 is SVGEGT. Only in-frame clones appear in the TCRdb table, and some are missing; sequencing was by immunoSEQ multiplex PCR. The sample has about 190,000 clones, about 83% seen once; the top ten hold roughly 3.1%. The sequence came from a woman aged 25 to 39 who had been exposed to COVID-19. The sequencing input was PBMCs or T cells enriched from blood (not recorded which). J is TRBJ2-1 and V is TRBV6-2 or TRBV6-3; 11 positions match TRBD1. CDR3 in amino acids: CASSFRDRGGEQFF. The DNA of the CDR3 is TGTGCCAGCAGCTTCCGGGACAGGGGGGGTGAGCAGTTCTTC.